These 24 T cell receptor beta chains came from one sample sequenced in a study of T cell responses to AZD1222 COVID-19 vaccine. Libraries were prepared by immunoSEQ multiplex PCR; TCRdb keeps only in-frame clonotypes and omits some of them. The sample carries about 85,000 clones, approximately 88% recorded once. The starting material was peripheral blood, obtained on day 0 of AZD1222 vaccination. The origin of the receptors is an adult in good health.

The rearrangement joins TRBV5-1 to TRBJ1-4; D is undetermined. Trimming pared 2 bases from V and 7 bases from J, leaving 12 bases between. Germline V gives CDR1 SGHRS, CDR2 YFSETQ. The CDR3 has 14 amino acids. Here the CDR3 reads CASSLEGLGEKLFF. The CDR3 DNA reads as TGCGCCAGCAGCTTAGAGGGATTGGGTGAAAAACTGTTTTTT.

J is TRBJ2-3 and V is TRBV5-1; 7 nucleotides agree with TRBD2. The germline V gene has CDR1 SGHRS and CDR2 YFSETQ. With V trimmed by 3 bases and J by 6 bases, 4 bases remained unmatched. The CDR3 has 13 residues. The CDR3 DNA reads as TGCGCCAGCAGCTCCAATAGCGGGGATACGCAGTATTTT. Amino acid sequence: CASSSNSGDTQYF.

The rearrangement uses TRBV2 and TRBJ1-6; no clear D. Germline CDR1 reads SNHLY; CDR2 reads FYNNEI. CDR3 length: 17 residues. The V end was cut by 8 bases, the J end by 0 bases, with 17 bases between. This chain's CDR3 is CASRATARPSYNSPLHF. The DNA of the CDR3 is TGTGCCAGCCGTGCCACAGCCCGCCCCTCCTATAATTCACCCCTCCACTTT.

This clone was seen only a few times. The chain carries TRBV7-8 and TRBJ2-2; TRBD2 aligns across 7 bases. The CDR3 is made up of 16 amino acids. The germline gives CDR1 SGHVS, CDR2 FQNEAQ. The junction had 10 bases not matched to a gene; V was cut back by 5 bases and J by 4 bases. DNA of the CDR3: TGTGCCAGCAGCACCCTGGCGGGAGTACGCACCGGGGAGCTGTTTTTT. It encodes CASSTLAGVRTGELFF.

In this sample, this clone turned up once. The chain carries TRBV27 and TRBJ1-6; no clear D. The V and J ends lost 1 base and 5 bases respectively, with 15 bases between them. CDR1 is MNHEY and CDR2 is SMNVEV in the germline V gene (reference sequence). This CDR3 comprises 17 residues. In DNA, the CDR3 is TGTGCCAGCAGTTTATTAGGCAGCCTAAACGATAATTCACCCCTCCACTTT. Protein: CASSLLGSLNDNSPLHF.

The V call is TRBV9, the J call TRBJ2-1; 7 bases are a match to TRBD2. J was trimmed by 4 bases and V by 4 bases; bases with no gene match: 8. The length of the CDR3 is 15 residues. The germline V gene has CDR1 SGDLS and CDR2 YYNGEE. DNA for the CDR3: TGTGCCAGCAGCCCCGGTGCTAGCGGTTACAATGAGCAGTTCTTC. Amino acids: CASSPGASGYNEQFF. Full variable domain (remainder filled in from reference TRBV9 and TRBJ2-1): DSGVTQTPKHLITATGQRVTLRCSPRSGDLSVYWYQQSLDQGLQFLIQYYNGEERAKGNILERFSAQQFPDLHSELNLSSLELGDSALYFCASSPGASGYNEQFFGPGTRLTVL.

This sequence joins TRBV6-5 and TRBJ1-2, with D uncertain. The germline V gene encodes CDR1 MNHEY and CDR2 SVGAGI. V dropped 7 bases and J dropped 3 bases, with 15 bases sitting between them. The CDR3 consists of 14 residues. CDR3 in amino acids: CASTRGFADYGYTF. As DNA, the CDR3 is TGTGCCAGCACGCGGGGTTTTGCGGACTATGGCTACACCTTC.

The CDR3 sequence: CASSLFRNTGELFF. The DNA for the CDR3 is TGTGCCAGCAGCTTATTCAGAAACACCGGGGAGCTGTTTTTT. The rearrangement uses TRBV11-1 and TRBJ2-2; D is unresolved. The CDR3 covers 14 residues. Trimming removed 2 bases at V and 2 bases at J, with 6 bases between. From germline, CDR1 is SGHAT and CDR2 FQDESV (reference sequence).

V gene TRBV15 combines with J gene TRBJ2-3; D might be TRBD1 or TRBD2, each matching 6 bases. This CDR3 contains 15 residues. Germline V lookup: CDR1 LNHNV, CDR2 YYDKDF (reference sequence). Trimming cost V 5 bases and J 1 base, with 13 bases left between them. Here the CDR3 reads CATSWGARGTDTQYF. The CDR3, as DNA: TGTGCCACCAGCTGGGGGGCGCGGGGCACAGATACGCAGTATTTT.

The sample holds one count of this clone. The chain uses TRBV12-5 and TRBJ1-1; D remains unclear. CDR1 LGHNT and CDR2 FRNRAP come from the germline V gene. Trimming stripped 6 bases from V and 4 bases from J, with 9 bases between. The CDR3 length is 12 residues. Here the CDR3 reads CASGRETTEAFF. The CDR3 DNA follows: TGTGCTAGTGGAAGGGAGACCACTGAAGCTTTCTTT.

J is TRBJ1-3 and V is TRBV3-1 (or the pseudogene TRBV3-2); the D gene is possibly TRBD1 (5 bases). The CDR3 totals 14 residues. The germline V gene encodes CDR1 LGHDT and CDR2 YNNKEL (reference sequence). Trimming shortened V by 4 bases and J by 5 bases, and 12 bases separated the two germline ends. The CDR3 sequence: CASSLRTRRNTIYF. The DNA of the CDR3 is TGTGCCAGCAGCCTCCGGACAAGGCGAAACACCATATATTTT.

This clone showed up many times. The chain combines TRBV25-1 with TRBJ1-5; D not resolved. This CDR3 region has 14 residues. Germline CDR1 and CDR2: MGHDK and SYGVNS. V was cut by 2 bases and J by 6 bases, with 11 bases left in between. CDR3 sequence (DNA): TGTGCCAGCAGTGAAAGTAGTGGTCCTCAGCCCCAGCATTTT. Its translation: CASSESSGPQPQHF.

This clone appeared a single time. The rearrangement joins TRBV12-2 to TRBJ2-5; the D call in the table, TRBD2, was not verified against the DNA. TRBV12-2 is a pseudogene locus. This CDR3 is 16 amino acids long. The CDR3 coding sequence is TGTGCAAGTCGCTTAGGTGCTAGCGGGCGGGGGGAGACCCAGTACTTC. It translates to CASRLGASGRGETQYF.

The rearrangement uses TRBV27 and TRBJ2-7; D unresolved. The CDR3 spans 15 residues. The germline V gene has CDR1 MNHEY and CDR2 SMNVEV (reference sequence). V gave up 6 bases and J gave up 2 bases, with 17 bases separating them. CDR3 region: CASSSAAYPTYEQYF. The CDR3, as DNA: TGTGCCAGCAGCTCCGCGGCGTATCCCACCTACGAGCAGTACTTC.

The CDR3 is CASSPRTGGDQPQHF. The DNA of the CDR3 is TGTGCCAGTAGTCCCCGGACAGGGGGTGATCAGCCCCAGCATTTT. This chain uses TRBV19 with TRBJ1-5; 10 nucleotides match TRBD1. The CDR3 length is 15 residues. Trimming at V came to 5 bases and at J to 5 bases, leaving 6 bases not matched to a gene. Germline V gives CDR1 LNHDA, CDR2 SQIVND (reference sequence).

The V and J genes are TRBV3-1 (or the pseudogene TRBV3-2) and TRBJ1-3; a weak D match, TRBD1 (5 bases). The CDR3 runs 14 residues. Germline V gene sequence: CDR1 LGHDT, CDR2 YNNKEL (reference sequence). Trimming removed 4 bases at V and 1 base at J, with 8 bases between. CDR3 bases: TGTGCCAGCAGCCTGAAGGGGTCTGGAAACACCATATATTTT. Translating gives CASSLKGSGNTIYF.

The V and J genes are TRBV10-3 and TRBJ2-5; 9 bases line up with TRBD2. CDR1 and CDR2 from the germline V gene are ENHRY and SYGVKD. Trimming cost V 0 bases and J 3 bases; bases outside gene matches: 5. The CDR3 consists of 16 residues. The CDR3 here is CAISESGIAGEETQYF. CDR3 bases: TGTGCCATCAGTGAGTCGGGGATAGCGGGAGAAGAGACCCAGTACTTC.

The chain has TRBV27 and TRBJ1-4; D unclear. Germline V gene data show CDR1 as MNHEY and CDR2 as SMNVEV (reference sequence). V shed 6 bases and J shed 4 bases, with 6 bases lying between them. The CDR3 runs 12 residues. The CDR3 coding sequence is TGTGCCAGCAGGAAGGGTAATGAAAAACTGTTTTTT. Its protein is CASRKGNEKLFF.

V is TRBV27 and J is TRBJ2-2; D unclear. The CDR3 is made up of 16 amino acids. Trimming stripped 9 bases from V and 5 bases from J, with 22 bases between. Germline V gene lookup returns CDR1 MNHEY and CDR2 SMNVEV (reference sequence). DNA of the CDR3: TGTGCCAGTACCAACCCTTTGGGGATAGGAACCGGGGAGCTGTTTTTT. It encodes CASTNPLGIGTGELFF.

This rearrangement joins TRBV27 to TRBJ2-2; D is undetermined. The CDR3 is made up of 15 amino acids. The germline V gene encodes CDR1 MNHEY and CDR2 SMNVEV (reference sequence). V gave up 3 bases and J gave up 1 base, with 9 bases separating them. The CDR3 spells CASSFQGLNTGELFF. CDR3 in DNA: TGTGCCAGCAGTTTCCAAGGGTTGAACACCGGGGAGCTGTTTTTT.

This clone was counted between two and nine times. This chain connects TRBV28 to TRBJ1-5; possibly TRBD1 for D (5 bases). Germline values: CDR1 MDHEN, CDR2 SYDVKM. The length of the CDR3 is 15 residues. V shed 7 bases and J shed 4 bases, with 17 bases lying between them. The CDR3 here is CASTFAGGLNQPQHF. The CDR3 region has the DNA TGTGCCAGCACCTTCGCGGGGGGACTGAATCAGCCCCAGCATTTT.

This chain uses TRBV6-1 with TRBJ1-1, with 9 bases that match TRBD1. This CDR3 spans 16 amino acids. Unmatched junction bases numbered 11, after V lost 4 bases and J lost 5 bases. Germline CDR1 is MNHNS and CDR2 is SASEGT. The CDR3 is CASSAHLGQGWTEAFF. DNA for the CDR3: TGTGCCAGCAGTGCCCACCTGGGACAGGGCTGGACTGAAGCTTTCTTT.

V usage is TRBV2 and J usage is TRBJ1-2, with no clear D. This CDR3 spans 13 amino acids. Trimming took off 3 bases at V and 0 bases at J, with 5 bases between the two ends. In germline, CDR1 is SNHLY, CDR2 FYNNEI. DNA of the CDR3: TGTGCCAGCAGTGAGGTCCCTAACTATGGCTACACCTTC. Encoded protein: CASSEVPNYGYTF.

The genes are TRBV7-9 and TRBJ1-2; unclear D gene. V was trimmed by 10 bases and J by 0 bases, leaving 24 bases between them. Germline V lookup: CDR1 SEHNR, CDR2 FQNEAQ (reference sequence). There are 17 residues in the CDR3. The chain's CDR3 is CATSGGRHQEANYGYTF. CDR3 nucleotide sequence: TGTGCCACCTCCGGCGGCAGACACCAAGAGGCTAACTATGGCTACACCTTC.